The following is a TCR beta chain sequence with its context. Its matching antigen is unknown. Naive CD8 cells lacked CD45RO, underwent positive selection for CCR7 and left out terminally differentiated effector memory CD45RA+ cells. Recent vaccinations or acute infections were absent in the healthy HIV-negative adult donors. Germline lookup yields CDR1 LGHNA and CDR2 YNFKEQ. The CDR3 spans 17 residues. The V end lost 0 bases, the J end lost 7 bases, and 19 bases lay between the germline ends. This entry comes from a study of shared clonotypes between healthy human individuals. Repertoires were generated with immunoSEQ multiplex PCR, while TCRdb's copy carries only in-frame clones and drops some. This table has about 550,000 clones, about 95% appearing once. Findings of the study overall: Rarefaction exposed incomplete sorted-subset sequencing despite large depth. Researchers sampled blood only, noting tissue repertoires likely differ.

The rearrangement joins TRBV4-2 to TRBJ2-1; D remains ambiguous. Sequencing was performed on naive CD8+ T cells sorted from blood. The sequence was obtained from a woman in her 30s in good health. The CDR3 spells CASSQDSSRILGNEQFF. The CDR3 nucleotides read TGTGCCAGCAGCCAAGATAGCTCTAGAATTTTGGGAAATGAGCAGTTCTTC.